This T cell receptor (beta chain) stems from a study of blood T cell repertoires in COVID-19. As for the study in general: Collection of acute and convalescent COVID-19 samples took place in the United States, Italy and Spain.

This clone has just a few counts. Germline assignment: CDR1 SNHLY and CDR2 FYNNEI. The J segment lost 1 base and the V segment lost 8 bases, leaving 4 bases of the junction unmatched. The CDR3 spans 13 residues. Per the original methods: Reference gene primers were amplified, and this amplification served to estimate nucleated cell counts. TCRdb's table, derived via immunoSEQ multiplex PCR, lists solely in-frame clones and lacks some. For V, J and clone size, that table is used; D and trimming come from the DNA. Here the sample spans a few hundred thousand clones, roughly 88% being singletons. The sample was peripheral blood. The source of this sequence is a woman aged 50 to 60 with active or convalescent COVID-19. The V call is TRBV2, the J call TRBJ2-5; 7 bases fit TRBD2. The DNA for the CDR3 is TGTGCCAGCCGGCGGGGGATCCAAGAGACCCAGTACTTC. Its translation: CASRRGIQETQYF.